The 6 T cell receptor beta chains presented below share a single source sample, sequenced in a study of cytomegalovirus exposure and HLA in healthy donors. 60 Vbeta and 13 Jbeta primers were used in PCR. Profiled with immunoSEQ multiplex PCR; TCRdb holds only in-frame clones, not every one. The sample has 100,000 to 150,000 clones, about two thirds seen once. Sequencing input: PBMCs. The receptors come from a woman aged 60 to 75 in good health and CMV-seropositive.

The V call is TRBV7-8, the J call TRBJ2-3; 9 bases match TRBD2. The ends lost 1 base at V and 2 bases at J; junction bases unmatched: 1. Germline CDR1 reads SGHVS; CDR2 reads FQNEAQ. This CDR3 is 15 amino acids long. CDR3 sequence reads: CASSLERGATDTQYF. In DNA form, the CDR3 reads TGTGCCAGCAGCTTAGAGCGGGGGGCCACAGATACGCAGTATTTT. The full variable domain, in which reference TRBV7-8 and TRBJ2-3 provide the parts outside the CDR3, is GAGVSQSPRYKVAKRGQDVALRCDPISGHVSLFWYQQALGQGPEFLTYFQNEAQLDKSGLPSDRFFAERPEGSVSTLKIQRTQQEDSAVYLCASSLERGATDTQYFGPGTRLTVL.

CDR3 sequence reads: CASRSQGPQETQYF. The CDR3 bases are TGCGCCAGCAGGTCACAGGGGCCCCAAGAGACCCAGTACTTC. The chain joins TRBV10-2 to TRBJ2-5; 7 bases align to TRBD1. Germline CDR1 reads WSHSY; CDR2 reads SAAADI. This CDR3 contains 14 residues. Unmatched junction bases numbered 5, after V lost 6 bases and J lost 1 base.

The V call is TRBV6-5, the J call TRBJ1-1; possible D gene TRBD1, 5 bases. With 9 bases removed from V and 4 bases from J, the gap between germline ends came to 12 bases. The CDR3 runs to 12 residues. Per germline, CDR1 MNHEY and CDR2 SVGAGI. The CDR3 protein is CARTGGGTEAFF. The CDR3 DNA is TGTGCCAGGACGGGGGGGGGCACTGAAGCTTTCTTT.

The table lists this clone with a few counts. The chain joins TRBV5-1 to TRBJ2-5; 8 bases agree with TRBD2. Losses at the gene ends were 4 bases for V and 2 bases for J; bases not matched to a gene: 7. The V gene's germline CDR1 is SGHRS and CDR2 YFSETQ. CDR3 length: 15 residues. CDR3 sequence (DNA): TGCGCCAGCAGCCCGAGGACTAGCTCTCAAGAGACCCAGTACTTC. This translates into CASSPRTSSQETQYF.

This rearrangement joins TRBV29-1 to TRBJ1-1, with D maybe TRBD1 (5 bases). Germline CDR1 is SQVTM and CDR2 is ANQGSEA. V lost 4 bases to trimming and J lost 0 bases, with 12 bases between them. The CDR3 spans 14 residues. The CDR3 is CSVGDSYMNTEAFF. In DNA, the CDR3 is TGCAGCGTTGGTGACAGCTATATGAACACTGAAGCTTTCTTT.

In DNA form, the CDR3 reads TGTGCCAGCAGTTTATCGGGGACAGGGGGCCGGTTCTATGGCTACACCTTC. It yields the protein CASSLSGTGGRFYGYTF. The chain links TRBV27 to TRBJ1-2; 12 bases map to TRBD1. In germline, CDR1 is MNHEY, CDR2 SMNVEV (reference sequence). The CDR3 has 17 amino acids. Trimming cost V 0 bases and J 4 bases; bases outside gene matches: 6.